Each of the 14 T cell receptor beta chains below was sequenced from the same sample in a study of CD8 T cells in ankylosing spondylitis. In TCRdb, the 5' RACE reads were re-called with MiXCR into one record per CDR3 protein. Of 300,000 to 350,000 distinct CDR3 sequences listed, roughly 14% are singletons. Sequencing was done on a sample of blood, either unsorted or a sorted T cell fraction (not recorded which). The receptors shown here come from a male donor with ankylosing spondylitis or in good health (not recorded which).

The CDR3 sequence: CASSLVRGRSSGELFF. As DNA, the CDR3 is TGTGCCAGCAGCTTAGTGAGGGGGCGATCGTCCGGGGAGCTGTTTTTT. The V gene is TRBV7-2, the J gene TRBJ2-2; 7 nucleotides agree with TRBD1. CDR1 SGHTA and CDR2 FQGNSA come from the germline V gene. V shed 1 base, J shed 6 bases, and the junction held 8 bases outside the gene matches. The CDR3 totals 16 residues.

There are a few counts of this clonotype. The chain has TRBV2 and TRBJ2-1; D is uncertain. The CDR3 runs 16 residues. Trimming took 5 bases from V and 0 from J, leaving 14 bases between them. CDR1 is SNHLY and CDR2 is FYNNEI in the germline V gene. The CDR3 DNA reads TGTGCCAGCAGTCCCCGAAAACTGGCCTCCTACAATGAGCAGTTCTTC. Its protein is CASSPRKLASYNEQFF.

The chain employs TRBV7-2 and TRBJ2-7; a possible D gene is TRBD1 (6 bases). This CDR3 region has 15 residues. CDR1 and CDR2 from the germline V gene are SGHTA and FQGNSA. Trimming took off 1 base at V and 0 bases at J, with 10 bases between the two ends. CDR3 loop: CASSLVGHLSYEQYF. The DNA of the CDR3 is TGTGCCAGCAGCTTAGTGGGACACCTCTCCTACGAGCAGTACTTC.

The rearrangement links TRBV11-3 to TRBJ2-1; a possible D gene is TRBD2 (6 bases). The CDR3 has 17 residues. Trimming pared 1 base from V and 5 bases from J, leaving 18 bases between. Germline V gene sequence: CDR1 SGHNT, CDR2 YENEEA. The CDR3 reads CASSLVNRAGLDNEQFF. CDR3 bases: TGTGCCAGCAGCTTAGTAAATCGGGCGGGGTTGGACAATGAGCAGTTCTTC. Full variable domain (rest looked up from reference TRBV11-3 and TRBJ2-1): EAGVVQSPRYKIIEKKQPVAFWCNPISGHNTLYWYLQNLGQGPELLIRYENEEAVDDSQLPKDRFSAERLKGVDSTLKIQPAELGDSAVYLCASSLVNRAGLDNEQFFGPGTRLTVL.

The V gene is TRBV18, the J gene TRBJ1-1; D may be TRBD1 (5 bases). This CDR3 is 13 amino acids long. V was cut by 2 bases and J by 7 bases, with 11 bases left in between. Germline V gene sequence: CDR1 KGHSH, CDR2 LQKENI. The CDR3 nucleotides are TGTGCCAGCTCACCAGGGGCGGCGTATGAAGCTTTCTTT. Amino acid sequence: CASSPGAAYEAFF.

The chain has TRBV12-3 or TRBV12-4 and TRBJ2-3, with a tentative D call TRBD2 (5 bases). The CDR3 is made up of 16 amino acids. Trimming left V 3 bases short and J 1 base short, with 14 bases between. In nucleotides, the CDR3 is TGTGCCAGCAGTTTCATCGGGGTAGTGGGCACAGATACGCAGTATTTT. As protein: CASSFIGVVGTDTQYF.

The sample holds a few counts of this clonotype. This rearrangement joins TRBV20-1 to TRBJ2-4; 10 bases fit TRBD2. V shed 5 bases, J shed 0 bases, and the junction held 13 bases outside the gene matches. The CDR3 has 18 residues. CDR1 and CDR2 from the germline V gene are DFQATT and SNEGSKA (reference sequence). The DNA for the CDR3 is TGCAGTGCTGCCACCGGGACTAGCGTAACCCTAGCCAAAAACATTCAGTACTTC. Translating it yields CSAATGTSVTLAKNIQYF.

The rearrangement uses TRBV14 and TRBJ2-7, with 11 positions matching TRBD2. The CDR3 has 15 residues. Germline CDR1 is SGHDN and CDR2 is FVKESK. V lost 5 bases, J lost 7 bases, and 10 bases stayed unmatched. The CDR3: CASSAGTSGLGEQYF. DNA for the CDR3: TGTGCCAGCAGCGCCGGGACTAGCGGCTTAGGAGAGCAGTACTTC.

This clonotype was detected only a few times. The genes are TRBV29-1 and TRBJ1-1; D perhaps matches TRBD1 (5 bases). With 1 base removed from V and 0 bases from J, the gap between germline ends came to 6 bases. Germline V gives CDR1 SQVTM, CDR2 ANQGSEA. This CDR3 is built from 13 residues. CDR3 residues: CSVEGQMNTEAFF. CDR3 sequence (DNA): TGCAGCGTTGAAGGACAGATGAACACTGAAGCTTTCTTT.

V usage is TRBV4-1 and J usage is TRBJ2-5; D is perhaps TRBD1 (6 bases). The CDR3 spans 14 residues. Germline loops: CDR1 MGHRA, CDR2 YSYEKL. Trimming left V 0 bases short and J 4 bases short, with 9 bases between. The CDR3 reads CASSQDTQGETQYF. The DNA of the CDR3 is TGCGCCAGCAGCCAAGATACACAGGGAGAGACCCAGTACTTC.

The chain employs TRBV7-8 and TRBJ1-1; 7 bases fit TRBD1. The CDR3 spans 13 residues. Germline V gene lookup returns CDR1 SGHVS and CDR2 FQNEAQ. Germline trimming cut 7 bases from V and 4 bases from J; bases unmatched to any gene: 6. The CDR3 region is CASTEGAGTEAFF. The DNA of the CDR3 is TGTGCCAGCACCGAGGGGGCGGGCACTGAAGCTTTCTTT.

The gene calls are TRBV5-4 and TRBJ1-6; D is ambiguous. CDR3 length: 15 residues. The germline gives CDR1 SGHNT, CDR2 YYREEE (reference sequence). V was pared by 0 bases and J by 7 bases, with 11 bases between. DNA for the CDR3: TGTGCCAGCAGCTTGGTGGGCAGTCACAATTCACCCCTCCACTTT. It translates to CASSLVGSHNSPLHF.

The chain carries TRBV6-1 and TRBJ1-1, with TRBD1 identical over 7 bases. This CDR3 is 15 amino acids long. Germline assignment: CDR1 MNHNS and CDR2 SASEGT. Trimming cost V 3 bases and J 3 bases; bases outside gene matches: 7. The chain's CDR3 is CASSEDRRGDTEAFF. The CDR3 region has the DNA TGTGCCAGCAGTGAGGACAGGAGGGGAGACACTGAAGCTTTCTTT.

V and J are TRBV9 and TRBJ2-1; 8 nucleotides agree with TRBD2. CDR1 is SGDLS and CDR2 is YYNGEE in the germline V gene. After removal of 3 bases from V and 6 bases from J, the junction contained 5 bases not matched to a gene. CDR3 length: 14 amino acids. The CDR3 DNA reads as TGTGCCAGCAGCGAGGGGGGGACTAGCAATGAGCAGTTCTTC. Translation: CASSEGGTSNEQFF. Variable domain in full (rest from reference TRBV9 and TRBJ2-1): DSGVTQTPKHLITATGQRVTLRCSPRSGDLSVYWYQQSLDQGLQFLIQYYNGEERAKGNILERFSAQQFPDLHSELNLSSLELGDSALYFCASSEGGTSNEQFFGPGTRLTVL.